Listed here are 31 T cell receptor beta chains from one sample, sequenced in a study of CD8 T cells in ankylosing spondylitis. TCRdb recomputed calls from the 5' RACE reads with MiXCR, one row per CDR3 protein. The sample records about 250,000 distinct CDR3 sequences, 18% being singletons. Sequencing was done on a sample of blood, either unsorted or a sorted T cell fraction (not recorded which). Source of these receptors: a male donor with ankylosing spondylitis or in good health (not recorded which).

This chain uses TRBV4-1 with TRBJ2-7; D is unresolved. Trimming removed 0 bases at V and 1 base at J, with 19 bases between. This CDR3 has 18 amino acids. Germline CDR1 is MGHRA and CDR2 is YSYEKL. CDR3 nucleotide sequence: TGCGCCAGCAGCCAAGAGTATGGGTGGAACCGGCCTTCCTACGAGCAGTACTTC. Translated, it gives CASSQEYGWNRPSYEQYF.

J is TRBJ2-5 and V is TRBV4-3; TRBD2 agrees at 10 bases. V lost 2 bases and J lost 5; bases outside the gene matches: 5. The germline gives CDR1 LGHNA, CDR2 YSLEER. The CDR3 sequence is 15 residues long. This CDR3 reads CASSQSSGSLETQYF. CDR3 nucleotide sequence: TGCGCCAGCAGCCAATCTAGCGGGAGTTTGGAGACCCAGTACTTC.

The chain joins TRBV3-1 to TRBJ2-1, with D maybe TRBD1 (6 bases). Germline loops: CDR1 LGHDT, CDR2 YNNKEL (reference sequence). The CDR3 spans 17 residues. Between the trimmed V and J ends, which lost 1 base and 9 bases, there was a span of 22 bases. The CDR3 loop reads CASSQASLRQVEGEQFF. The CDR3 DNA sequence: TGTGCCAGCAGCCAAGCTAGTTTGAGACAGGTCGAGGGTGAGCAGTTCTTC.

The chain combines TRBV18 with TRBJ2-1, with D possibly being TRBD2 (5 bases). V lost 3 bases and J lost 7, with 10 bases in between. CDR1 KGHSH and CDR2 LQKENI come from the germline V gene. This CDR3 contains 13 residues. The CDR3 sequence: CASSPDPGNEQFF. The CDR3 nucleotides are TGTGCCAGCTCACCGGACCCGGGAAATGAGCAGTTCTTC.

A few counts support this clonotype. The CDR3 here is CASSSDSHEQFF. The DNA for the CDR3 is TGCGCCAGCAGCAGCGACAGCCATGAGCAGTTCTTC. V usage is TRBV5-1 and J usage is TRBJ2-1, with TRBD1 as a possible D gene (5 bases). CDR1 and CDR2 from the germline V gene are SGHRS and YFSETQ. The CDR3 is made up of 12 amino acids. The V end lost 4 bases, the J end lost 8 bases, and 10 bases lay between the germline ends.

The chain joins TRBV20-1 to TRBJ2-1; 7 bases align to TRBD2. CDR1 and CDR2 from the germline V gene are DFQATT and SNEGSKA (reference sequence). J was trimmed by 4 bases and V by 0 bases; bases with no gene match: 9. This CDR3 comprises 16 residues. CDR3 DNA sequence: TGCAGTGCTAGAGATCTCGCTAGCGGAATTTACAATGAGCAGTTCTTC. Protein sequence: CSARDLASGIYNEQFF.

CDR3 in DNA: TGTGCCAGTAGTGCTAACCCCTTCGACTATTCGAACTACGAGCAGTACTTC. Protein: CASSANPFDYSNYEQYF. The chain recombines TRBV19 with TRBJ2-7; perhaps TRBD2 as D (5 bases). The V and J ends lost 5 bases and 3 bases respectively, with 23 bases between them. Per germline, CDR1 LNHDA and CDR2 SQIVND (reference sequence). The CDR3 length is 17 residues.

This clonotype was counted only a few times. This rearrangement joins TRBV10-2 to TRBJ2-1; 9 positions agree with TRBD2. Losses at the gene ends were 8 bases for V and 8 bases for J; bases not matched to a gene: 4. The V gene's germline CDR1 is WSHSY and CDR2 SAAADI. This CDR3 has 12 amino acids. CDR3 amino acids: CASLGGRDEQFF. The CDR3 nucleotides read TGCGCCAGCTTAGGCGGGAGGGATGAGCAGTTCTTC.

This chain joins TRBV20-1 and TRBJ2-1; 7 bases map to TRBD2. This CDR3 has 14 amino acids. With V trimmed by 2 bases and J by 4 bases, 5 bases remained unmatched. Looked up from germline, CDR1 is DFQATT and CDR2 is SNEGSKA (reference sequence). CDR3 coding DNA: TGCAGTGCTAGACTTGTAGCGGGTTACAATGAGCAGTTCTTC. Its protein product is CSARLVAGYNEQFF.

This rearrangement joins TRBV7-8 to TRBJ2-7, with 11 bases fitting TRBD1. This CDR3 region has 15 residues. After removal of 1 base from V and 7 bases from J, the junction contained 6 bases not matched to a gene. The germline V gene has CDR1 SGHVS and CDR2 FQNEAQ. Here the CDR3 DNA reads TGTGCCAGCAGCTTAGGGACAGGGGGCCTCTCGGAGCAGTACTTC. Its protein is CASSLGTGGLSEQYF.

This chain links TRBV4-1 with TRBJ2-7, with 7 bases aligning to TRBD1. Per germline, CDR1 MGHRA and CDR2 YSYEKL. There are 15 residues in the CDR3. V was pared by 1 base and J by 7 bases, with 10 bases of the junction left unmatched. The CDR3 region is CASSQGGQIRGEQYF. DNA of the CDR3: TGCGCCAGCAGCCAAGGGGGACAGATAAGAGGTGAGCAGTACTTC.

There are a few counts of this clonotype. The chain combines TRBV4-1 with TRBJ2-7, with D tentatively TRBD1 (5 bases). Germline V lookup: CDR1 MGHRA, CDR2 YSYEKL. The V and J ends lost 5 bases and 0 bases respectively, with 14 bases between them. The CDR3 extends over 15 amino acids. In DNA form, the CDR3 reads TGCGCCAGCAGCAACACCCCAGGGCCCTCCTACGAGCAGTACTTC. Its translation is CASSNTPGPSYEQYF.

The chain links TRBV4-1 to TRBJ2-3, with TRBD2 matching over 16 bases. The CDR3 consists of 17 residues. V lost 4 bases to trimming and J lost 2 bases; unmatched junction nucleotides: 3. Germline V gene data show CDR1 as MGHRA and CDR2 as YSYEKL. The CDR3 bases are TGCGCCAGCAGCCCTGGGACTAGCGGGAGGGCCACAGATACGCAGTATTTT. Translation gives CASSPGTSGRATDTQYF.

This clonotype appeared a few times. The chain recombines TRBV19 with TRBJ2-5, with D perhaps given as TRBD1 or TRBD2 (6 bases each). CDR3 length: 16 residues. Germline V gene lookup returns CDR1 LNHDA and CDR2 SQIVND (reference sequence). Trimming took off 0 bases at V and 5 bases at J, with 16 bases between the two ends. CDR3 in amino acids: CASSIDHGGAVETQYF. The CDR3 DNA reads TGTGCCAGTAGTATAGATCACGGGGGCGCGGTGGAGACCCAGTACTTC.

This rearrangement joins TRBV7-8 to TRBJ2-4, with 12 bases lining up with TRBD2. The length of the CDR3 is 18 residues. J gave up 7 bases and V 1 base, and 11 bases lay outside the gene matches. Germline lookup yields CDR1 SGHVS and CDR2 FQNEAQ. The CDR3 DNA follows: TGTGCCAGCAGCTTAGACGCCGGGACTAGCGGGTTGTGGAACATTCAGTACTTC. Translation: CASSLDAGTSGLWNIQYF.

V gene TRBV27 combines with J gene TRBJ2-2; D is unclear. Germline V gives CDR1 MNHEY, CDR2 SMNVEV (reference sequence). V lost 6 bases and J 6 bases, leaving 26 bases between the germline ends. The CDR3 runs to 18 residues. The CDR3 reads CASSPYGLFGLSPGELFF. The CDR3 DNA reads TGTGCCAGCAGCCCCTATGGGCTCTTCGGTCTCTCCCCCGGGGAGCTGTTTTTT.

This clonotype has just a few counts. The chain links TRBV29-1 to TRBJ1-1; D not resolved. This CDR3 spans 19 amino acids. The germline V gene has CDR1 SQVTM and CDR2 ANQGSEA. Trimming took 0 bases from V and 0 from J, leaving 23 bases between them. CDR3 sequence reads: CSVEDDVLQALRVNTEAFF. In DNA, the CDR3 is TGCAGCGTTGAAGATGATGTTTTGCAAGCTCTTCGGGTGAACACTGAAGCTTTCTTT.

This clonotype was seen only a few times. This chain connects TRBV6-4 to TRBJ2-3; D not certain. Trimming removed 5 bases at V and 0 bases at J, with 9 bases between. The CDR3 covers 14 residues. The germline V gene has CDR1 MRHNA and CDR2 SNTAGT. The CDR3 loop is CASSPDGSTDTQYF. As DNA, the CDR3 is TGTGCCAGCAGTCCTGACGGCAGCACAGATACGCAGTATTTT.

The gene calls are TRBV29-1 and TRBJ2-6; D unclear. The CDR3 runs 17 residues. Germline V CDR1 and CDR2: SQVTM, ANQGSEA. The V end lost 4 bases, the J end lost 0 bases, and 16 bases lay between the germline ends. In DNA form, the CDR3 reads TGCAGCGTTGTAGGCTACACACGTAACTCTGGGGCCAACGTCCTGACTTTC. Translated, it gives CSVVGYTRNSGANVLTF.

The chain recombines TRBV2 with TRBJ2-2, with D possibly TRBD2 on 5 matching bases. CDR1 and CDR2 (germline): SNHLY, FYNNEI. The CDR3 extends over 15 amino acids. V was trimmed by 4 bases and J by 1 base, leaving 10 bases between them. This chain's CDR3 is CASSVWGVNTGELFF. CDR3 sequence (DNA): TGTGCCAGCAGTGTTTGGGGAGTGAACACCGGGGAGCTGTTTTTT.

The chain combines TRBV29-1 with TRBJ1-1; D not resolved. Trimming shortened V by 7 bases and J by 6 bases, and 15 bases separated the two germline ends. CDR1 SQVTM and CDR2 ANQGSEA come from the germline V gene. This CDR3 comprises 12 residues. CDR3 loop: CSAVGLAPEAFF. The CDR3 bases are TGCAGCGCGGTGGGTTTGGCCCCTGAAGCTTTCTTT.

The rearrangement links TRBV7-6 to TRBJ2-7; maybe TRBD2 (6 bases). V was shortened by 5 bases and J by 4 bases, with 18 bases between the two germline ends. Germline V gene lookup returns CDR1 SGHVS and CDR2 FNYEAQ. The CDR3 is 15 residues long. The CDR3 protein is CASSTYGGGEYEQYF. The CDR3 coding sequence is TGTGCCAGCAGCACATATGGAGGAGGGGAGTACGAGCAGTACTTC.

This clonotype was picked up a small number of times. The chain carries TRBV20-1 and TRBJ2-7, with 9 bases lining up with TRBD1. The CDR3 sequence is 15 residues long. J gave up 2 bases and V 1 base, and 6 bases lay outside the gene matches. Germline CDR1 and CDR2: DFQATT and SNEGSKA (reference sequence). CDR3 in DNA: TGCAGTGCTAGAGGAGCGGGACAGGGAACCTACGAGCAGTACTTC. Translation gives CSARGAGQGTYEQYF.

CDR3 loop: CASSYRLAGISYEQYF. Here the CDR3 DNA reads TGTGCCAGCAGTTATAGGCTAGCGGGCATATCCTACGAGCAGTACTTC. The J gene is TRBJ2-7, the V gene TRBV6-2 or TRBV6-3; 8 nucleotides line up with TRBD2. J lost 1 base, V lost 3 bases, and 8 bases had no gene match. This CDR3 has 16 residues. Per the germline V gene, CDR1 is MNHEY and CDR2 is SVGEGT.

The V gene is TRBV24-1, the J gene TRBJ2-1; TRBD2 aligns across 12 bases. The CDR3 has 17 residues. Trimming took 4 bases from V and 0 from J; bases not matched to a gene: 3. Germline V lookup: CDR1 KGHDR, CDR2 SFDVKD. CDR3 region: CATSDRLAGDSYNEQFF. As DNA, the CDR3 is TGTGCCACCAGTGACCGACTAGCGGGGGACTCCTACAATGAGCAGTTCTTC.

V is TRBV6-5 and J is TRBJ2-1; no definite D call. Germline CDR1 reads MNHEY; CDR2 reads SVGAGI. CDR3 length: 16 residues. V was pared by 1 base and J by 0 bases, with 10 bases between. The CDR3 here is CASSYLGVGSYNEQFF. The DNA of the CDR3 is TGTGCCAGCAGTTACTTAGGAGTAGGCTCCTACAATGAGCAGTTCTTC.

This clonotype occurred a few times. The chain recombines TRBV11-2 with TRBJ2-1; 12 nucleotides agree with TRBD2. Trimming removed 5 bases from V and 4 bases from J; junction bases left unmatched: 3. Per germline, CDR1 SGHAT and CDR2 FQNNGV. This CDR3 has 15 amino acids. CDR3 sequence: CASSAGLAGYNEQFF. Here the CDR3 DNA reads TGTGCCAGCAGCGCGGGACTAGCGGGTTACAATGAGCAGTTCTTC. Full variable domain (missing parts from reference TRBV11-2 and TRBJ2-1): EAGVAQSPRYKIIEKRQSVAFWCNPISGHATLYWYQQILGQGPKLLIQFQNNGVVDDSQLPKDRFSAERLKGVDSTLKIQPAKLEDSAVYLCASSAGLAGYNEQFFGPGTRLTVL.

This clonotype has a count of ten or more. The chain recombines TRBV20-1 with TRBJ2-5; 11 bases match TRBD2. Unmatched junction bases numbered 15, after V lost 6 bases and J lost 9 bases. CDR1 is DFQATT and CDR2 is SNEGSKA in the germline V gene (reference sequence). This CDR3 comprises 15 residues. CDR3: CSAKERLAGLAPQYF. As DNA, the CDR3 is TGCAGTGCCAAAGAGCGACTAGCGGGGCTCGCGCCCCAGTACTTC.

In this sample, this clonotype turned up a few times. The chain carries TRBV7-8 and TRBJ2-3; 7 nucleotides line up with TRBD1. CDR1 SGHVS and CDR2 FQNEAQ come from the germline V gene. The junction had 7 bases not matched to a gene; V was cut back by 3 bases and J by 4 bases. This CDR3 is built from 15 residues. CDR3 region: CASSFDRETADTQYF. DNA of the CDR3: TGTGCCAGCAGCTTTGACAGGGAAACGGCAGATACGCAGTATTTT.

The chain joins TRBV28 to TRBJ1-2; 9 nucleotides line up with TRBD1. Per germline, CDR1 MDHEN and CDR2 SYDVKM. V was clipped by 6 bases and J by 4 bases; unmatched bases: 12. This CDR3 has 16 residues. The DNA for the CDR3 is TGTGCCAGCAGCCCCAGGGACAGGGCGCTCGGCTATGGCTACACCTTC. Its translation: CASSPRDRALGYGYTF.

This clonotype was picked up a small number of times. The chain couples TRBV6-5 to TRBJ2-7; 9 bases line up with TRBD1. Germline V gene data show CDR1 as MNHEY and CDR2 as SVGAGI. The CDR3 totals 15 residues. The junction had 9 bases not matched to a gene; V was cut back by 5 bases and J by 4 bases. CDR3 DNA: TGTGCCAGCAGTAACCCGGGACAGGGACTGTACGAGCAGTACTTC. The encoded protein is CASSNPGQGLYEQYF.